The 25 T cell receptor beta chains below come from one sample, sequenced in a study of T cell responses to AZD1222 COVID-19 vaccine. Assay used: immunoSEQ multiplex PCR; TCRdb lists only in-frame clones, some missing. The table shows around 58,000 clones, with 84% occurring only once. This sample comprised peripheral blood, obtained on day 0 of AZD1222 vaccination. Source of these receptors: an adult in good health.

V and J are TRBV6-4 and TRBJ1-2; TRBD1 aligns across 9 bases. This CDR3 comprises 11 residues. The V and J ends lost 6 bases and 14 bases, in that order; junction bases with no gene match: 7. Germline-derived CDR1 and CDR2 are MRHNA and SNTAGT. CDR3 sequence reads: CASSYRGRGTF. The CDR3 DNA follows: TGTGCCAGCAGCTACAGGGGGCGAGGTACCTTC.

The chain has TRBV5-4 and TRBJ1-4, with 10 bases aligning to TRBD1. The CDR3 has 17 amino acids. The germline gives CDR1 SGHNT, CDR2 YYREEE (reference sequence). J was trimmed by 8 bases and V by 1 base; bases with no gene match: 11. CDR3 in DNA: TGTGCCAGCAGCTTGCCCGAAAGTGGGACAGGGGTAGAAAAACTGTTTTTT. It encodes CASSLPESGTGVEKLFF.

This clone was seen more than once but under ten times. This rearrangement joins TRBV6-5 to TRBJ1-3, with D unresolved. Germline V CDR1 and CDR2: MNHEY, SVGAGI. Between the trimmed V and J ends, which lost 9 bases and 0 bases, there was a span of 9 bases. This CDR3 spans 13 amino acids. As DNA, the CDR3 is TGTGCCAGTAGATTGAGCTCTGGAAACACCATATATTTT. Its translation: CASRLSSGNTIYF.

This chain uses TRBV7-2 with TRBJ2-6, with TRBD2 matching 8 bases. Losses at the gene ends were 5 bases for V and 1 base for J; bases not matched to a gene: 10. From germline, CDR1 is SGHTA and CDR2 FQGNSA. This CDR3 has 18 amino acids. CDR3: CASSALAGGRSGANVLTF. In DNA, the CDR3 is TGTGCCAGCAGCGCGCTCGCGGGGGGTAGGTCTGGGGCCAACGTCCTGACTTTC.

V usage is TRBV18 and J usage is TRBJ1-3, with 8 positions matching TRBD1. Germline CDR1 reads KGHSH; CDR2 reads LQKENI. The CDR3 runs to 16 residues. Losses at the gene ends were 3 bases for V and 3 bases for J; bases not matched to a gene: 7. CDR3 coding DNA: TGTGCCAGCTCACCGTTCCCGGGACAGGTTGGAAACACCATATATTTT. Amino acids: CASSPFPGQVGNTIYF.

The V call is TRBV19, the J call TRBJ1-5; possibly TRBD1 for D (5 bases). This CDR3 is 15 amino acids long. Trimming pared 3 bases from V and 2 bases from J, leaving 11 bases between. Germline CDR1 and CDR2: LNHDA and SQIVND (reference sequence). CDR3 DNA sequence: TGTGCCAGTAGTATGTATGGGGGAGGCAATCAGCCCCAGCATTTT. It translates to CASSMYGGGNQPQHF.

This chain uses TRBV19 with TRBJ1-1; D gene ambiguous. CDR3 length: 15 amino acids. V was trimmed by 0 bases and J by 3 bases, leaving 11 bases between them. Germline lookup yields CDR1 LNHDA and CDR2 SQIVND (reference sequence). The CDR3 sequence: CASSIEPDGDTEAFF. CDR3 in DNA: TGTGCCAGTAGTATAGAACCCGACGGAGACACTGAAGCTTTCTTT.

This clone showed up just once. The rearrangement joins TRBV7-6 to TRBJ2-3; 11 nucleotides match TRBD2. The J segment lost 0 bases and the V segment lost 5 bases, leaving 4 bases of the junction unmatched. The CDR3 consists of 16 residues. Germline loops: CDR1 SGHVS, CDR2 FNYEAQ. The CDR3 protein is CASSPRLAGSTDTQYF. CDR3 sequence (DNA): TGTGCCAGCAGCCCCCGACTAGCGGGAAGCACAGATACGCAGTATTTT.

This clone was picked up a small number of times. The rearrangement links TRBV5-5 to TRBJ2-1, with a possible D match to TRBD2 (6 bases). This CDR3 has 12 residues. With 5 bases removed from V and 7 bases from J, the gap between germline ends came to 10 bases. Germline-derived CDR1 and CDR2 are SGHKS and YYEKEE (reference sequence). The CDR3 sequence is CASRKEGNEQFF. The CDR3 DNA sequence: TGTGCCAGCAGAAAGGAGGGAAATGAGCAGTTCTTC.

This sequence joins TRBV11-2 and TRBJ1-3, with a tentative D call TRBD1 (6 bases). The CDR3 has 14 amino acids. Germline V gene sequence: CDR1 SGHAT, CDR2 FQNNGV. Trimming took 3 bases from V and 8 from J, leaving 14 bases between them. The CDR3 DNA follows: TGTGCCAGCAGCTTGGGACATAAAGGGTACACCATATATTTT. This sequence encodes CASSLGHKGYTIYF.

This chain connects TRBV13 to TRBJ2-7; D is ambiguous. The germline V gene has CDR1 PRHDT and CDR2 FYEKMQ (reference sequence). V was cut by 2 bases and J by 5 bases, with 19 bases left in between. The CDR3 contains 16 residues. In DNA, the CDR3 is TGTGCCAGCAGCTTATTCGCGAAGGTGGGTTCCCACGAGCAGTACTTC. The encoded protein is CASSLFAKVGSHEQYF.

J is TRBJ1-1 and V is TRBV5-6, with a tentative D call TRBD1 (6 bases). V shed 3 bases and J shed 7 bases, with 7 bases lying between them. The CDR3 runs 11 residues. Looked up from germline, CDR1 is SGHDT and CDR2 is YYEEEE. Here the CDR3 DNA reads TGTGCCAGCAGCTCGACAGGTGAAGCTTTCTTT. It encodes CASSSTGEAFF.

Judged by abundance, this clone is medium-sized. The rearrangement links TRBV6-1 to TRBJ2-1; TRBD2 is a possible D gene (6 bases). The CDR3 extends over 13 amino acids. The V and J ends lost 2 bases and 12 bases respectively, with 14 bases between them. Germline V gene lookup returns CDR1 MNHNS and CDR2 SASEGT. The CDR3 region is CASSEWRRGGQFF. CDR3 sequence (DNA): TGTGCCAGCAGTGAATGGAGGAGGGGCGGGCAGTTCTTC.

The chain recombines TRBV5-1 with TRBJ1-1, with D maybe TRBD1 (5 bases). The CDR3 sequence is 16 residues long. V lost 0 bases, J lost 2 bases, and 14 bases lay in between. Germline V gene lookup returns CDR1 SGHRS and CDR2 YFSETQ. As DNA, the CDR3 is TGCGCCAGCAGCTTGGCAGGCGGGGGGTCTAACACTGAAGCTTTCTTT. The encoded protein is CASSLAGGGSNTEAFF.

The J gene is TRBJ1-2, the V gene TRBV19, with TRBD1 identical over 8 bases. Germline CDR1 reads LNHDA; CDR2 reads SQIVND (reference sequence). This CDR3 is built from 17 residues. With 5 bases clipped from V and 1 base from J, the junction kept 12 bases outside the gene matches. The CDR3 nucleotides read TGTGCCAGTAGTGGGGCCGGACAGGGATTATTTAACTATGGCTACACCTTC. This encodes CASSGAGQGLFNYGYTF.

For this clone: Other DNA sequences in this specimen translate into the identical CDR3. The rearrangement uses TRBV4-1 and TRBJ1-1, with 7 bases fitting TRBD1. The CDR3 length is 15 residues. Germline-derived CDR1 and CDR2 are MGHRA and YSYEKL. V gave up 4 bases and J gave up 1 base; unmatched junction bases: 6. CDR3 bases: TGCGCCAGCAGCCTAAGGGACAGAGCGAACACTGAAGCTTTCTTT. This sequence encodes CASSLRDRANTEAFF.

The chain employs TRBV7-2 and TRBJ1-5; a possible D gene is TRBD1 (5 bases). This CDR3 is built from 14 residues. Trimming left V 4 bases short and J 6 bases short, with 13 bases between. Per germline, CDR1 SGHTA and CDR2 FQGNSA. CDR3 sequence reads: CASSSWDGAQPQHF. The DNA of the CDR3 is TGTGCCAGCAGCTCCTGGGACGGGGCTCAGCCCCAGCATTTT.

CDR3 DNA: TGTGCCAGCAGCAAAAGCCATCTGAACACCGGGGAGCTGTTTTTT. Protein sequence: CASSKSHLNTGELFF. The V and J genes are TRBV3-1 (or the pseudogene TRBV3-2) and TRBJ2-2, with D hard to call. V was pared by 5 bases and J by 1 base, with 11 bases between. Germline assignment: CDR1 LGHDT and CDR2 YNNKEL (reference sequence). The CDR3 totals 15 residues.

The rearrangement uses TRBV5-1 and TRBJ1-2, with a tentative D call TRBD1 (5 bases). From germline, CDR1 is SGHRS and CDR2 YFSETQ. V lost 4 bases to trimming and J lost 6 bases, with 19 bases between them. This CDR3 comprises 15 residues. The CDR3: CASSAGPGPENGYTF. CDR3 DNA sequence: TGCGCCAGCAGCGCCGGACCGGGACCTGAAAATGGCTACACCTTC.

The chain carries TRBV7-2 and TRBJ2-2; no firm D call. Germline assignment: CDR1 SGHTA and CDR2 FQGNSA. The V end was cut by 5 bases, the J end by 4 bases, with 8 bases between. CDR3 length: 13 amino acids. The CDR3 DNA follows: TGTGCCAGCAGCCCTGGGATCACCGGGGAGCTGTTTTTT. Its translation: CASSPGITGELFF.

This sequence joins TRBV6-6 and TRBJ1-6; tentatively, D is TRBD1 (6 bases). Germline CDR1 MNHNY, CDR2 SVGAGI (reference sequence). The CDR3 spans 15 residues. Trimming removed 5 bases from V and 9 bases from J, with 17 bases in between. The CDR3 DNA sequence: TGTGCCAGCAGTCCGACTCAGGGGATGGGTTCACCCCTCCACTTT. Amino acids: CASSPTQGMGSPLHF.

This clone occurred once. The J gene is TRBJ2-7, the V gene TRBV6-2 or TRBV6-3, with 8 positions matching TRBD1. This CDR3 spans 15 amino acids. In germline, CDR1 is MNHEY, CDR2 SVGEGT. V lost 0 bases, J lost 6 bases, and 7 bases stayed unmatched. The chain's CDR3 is CASSYSGTGYREQYF. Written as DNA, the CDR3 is TGTGCCAGCAGTTACTCAGGGACAGGCTATCGCGAGCAGTACTTC.

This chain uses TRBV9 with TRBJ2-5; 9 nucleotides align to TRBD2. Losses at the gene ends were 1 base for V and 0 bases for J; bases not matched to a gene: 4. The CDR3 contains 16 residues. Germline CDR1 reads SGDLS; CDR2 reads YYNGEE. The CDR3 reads CASSVLAGDHQETQYF. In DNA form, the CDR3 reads TGTGCCAGCAGCGTATTAGCGGGGGATCACCAAGAGACCCAGTACTTC. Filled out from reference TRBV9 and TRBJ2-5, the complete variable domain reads DSGVTQTPKHLITATGQRVTLRCSPRSGDLSVYWYQQSLDQGLQFLIQYYNGEERAKGNILERFSAQQFPDLHSELNLSSLELGDSALYFCASSVLAGDHQETQYFGPGTRLLVL.

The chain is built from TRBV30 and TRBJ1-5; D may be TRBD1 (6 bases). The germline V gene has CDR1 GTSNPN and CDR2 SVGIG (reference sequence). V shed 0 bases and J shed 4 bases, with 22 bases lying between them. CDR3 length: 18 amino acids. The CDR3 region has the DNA TGTGCCTGGAGTGTACGGGAGGGGGGGGCCGGAGGAAATCAGCCCCAGCATTTT. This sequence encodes CAWSVREGGAGGNQPQHF.

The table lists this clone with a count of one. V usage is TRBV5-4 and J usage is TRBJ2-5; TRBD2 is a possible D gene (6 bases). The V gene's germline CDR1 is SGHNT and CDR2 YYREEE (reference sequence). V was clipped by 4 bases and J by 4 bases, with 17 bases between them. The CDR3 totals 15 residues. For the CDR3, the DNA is TGTGCCAGCAGCCCGCCAGGGAGGTCGGGAGAGACCCAGTACTTC. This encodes CASSPPGRSGETQYF.